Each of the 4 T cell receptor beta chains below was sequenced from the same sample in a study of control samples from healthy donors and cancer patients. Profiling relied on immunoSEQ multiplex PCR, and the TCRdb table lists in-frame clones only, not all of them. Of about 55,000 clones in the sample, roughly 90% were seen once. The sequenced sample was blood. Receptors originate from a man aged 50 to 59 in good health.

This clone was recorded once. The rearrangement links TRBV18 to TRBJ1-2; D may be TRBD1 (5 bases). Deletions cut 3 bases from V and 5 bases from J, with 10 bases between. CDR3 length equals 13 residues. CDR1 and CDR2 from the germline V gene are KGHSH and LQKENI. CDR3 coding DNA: TGTGCCAGCTCACCGGAGGGGATGTATGGCTACACCTTC. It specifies CASSPEGMYGYTF.

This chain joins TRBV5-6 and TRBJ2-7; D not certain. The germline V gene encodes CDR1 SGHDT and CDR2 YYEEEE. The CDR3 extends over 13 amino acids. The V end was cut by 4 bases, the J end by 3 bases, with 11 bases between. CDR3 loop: CASSIGTLYEQYF. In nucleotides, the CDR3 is TGTGCCAGCAGCATAGGAACTCTCTACGAGCAGTACTTC.

CDR3: CASSHKTRPANEQFF. CDR3 nucleotides: TGTGCCAGCAGCCATAAAACTCGCCCGGCCAATGAGCAGTTCTTC. The chain links TRBV3-1 (or the pseudogene TRBV3-2) to TRBJ2-1, with D unresolved. Germline assignment: CDR1 LGHDT and CDR2 YNNKEL (reference sequence). This CDR3 spans 15 amino acids. The V end was cut by 3 bases, the J end by 6 bases, with 15 bases between.

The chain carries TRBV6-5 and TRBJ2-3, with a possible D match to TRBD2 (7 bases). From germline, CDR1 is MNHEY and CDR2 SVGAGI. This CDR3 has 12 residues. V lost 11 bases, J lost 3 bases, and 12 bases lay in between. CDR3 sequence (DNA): TGTGCCGCGGGGGCGGGGACAGATACGCAGTATTTT. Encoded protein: CAAGAGTDTQYF.